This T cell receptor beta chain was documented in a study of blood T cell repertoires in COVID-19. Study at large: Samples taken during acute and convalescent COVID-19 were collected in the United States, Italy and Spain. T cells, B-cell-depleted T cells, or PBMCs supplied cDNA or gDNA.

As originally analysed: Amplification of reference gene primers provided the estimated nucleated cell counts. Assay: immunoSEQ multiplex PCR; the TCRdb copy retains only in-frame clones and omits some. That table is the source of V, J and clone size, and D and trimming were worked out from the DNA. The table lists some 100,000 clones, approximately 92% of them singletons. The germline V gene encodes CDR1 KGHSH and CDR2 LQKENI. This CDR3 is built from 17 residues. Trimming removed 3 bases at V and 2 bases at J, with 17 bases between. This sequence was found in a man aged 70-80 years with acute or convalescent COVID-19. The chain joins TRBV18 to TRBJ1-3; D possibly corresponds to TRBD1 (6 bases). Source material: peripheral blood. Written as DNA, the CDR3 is TGTGCCAGCTCACCCCGCCAGGGGAGTGTCGCTGGAAACACCATATATTTT. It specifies CASSPRQGSVAGNTIYF.